The sequence of this T cell receptor (beta chain) was determined in a study of vaccination effects on CD4 cells after COVID-19 (dated by TCRdb to between 2021 and 2022). In terms of the full investigation: Participants received two doses of either the BNT162b2 or the mRNA-1273 mRNA SARS-CoV-2 vaccine. Pre-vaccine samples from two convalescent patients were drawn 16 days and one week before the first dose, 142 and 148 days after COVID-19 diagnosis. SARS-CoV-2 spike-specific CD4+ TCR repertoires from before and after mRNA vaccination were compared in COVID-19 convalescent patients and in infection-naive vaccine recipients. The full study included some 10 COVID-19 convalescent patients and several SARS-CoV-2-naive healthy vaccine recipients. Cultures from other donors in the study were sequenced with the Oncomine TCR Beta short-read assay on an Illumina iSeq 100. General study outcomes and caveats: Clones induced by infection and clones induced by vaccination both contracted markedly at late timepoints after vaccination, which fits with T cell responses waning over time. In convalescent patients, the post-vaccine spike-reactive repertoire was composed mainly of new vaccine-induced clones that were largely distinct from infection-induced clones. The study was limited by a small number of convalescent patients, and early post-infection timepoints were lacking.

To identify antigen-specific CD4+ T cell clonotypes by their expansion, the ViraFEST assay first stimulated PBMC with viral peptide pools and then applied TCR sequencing. After approximately eleven days of culture, CD4+ T cells were isolated with the EasySep CD4+ T cell isolation kit. PCR-confirmed SARS-CoV-2 infection had occurred in convalescent patients between March and December 2020, before the Alpha, Beta and Delta variants emerged in the United States. A few million PBMC per well were cultured with about 9.6 ug/ml peptides in IMDM containing approximately 4.7% human AB serum, approximately 10 IU/ml IL-2 and gentamicin. For the negative control culture condition, an HIV-1 Nef peptide pool was used. Half of the culture medium was replaced with fresh IL-2-containing medium on days 3 and 7. Unless noted otherwise, every peptide stimulation condition was cultured in triplicate wells. Using Ficoll-Paque Plus gradient centrifugation, PBMC were separated from whole blood and then either used fresh or cryopreserved at -140C. The QIAamp micro DNA kit was used to extract genomic DNA from the cultured CD4+ T cells.

There are 13 amino acids in the CDR3, from cysteine to phenylalanine inclusive. Solely the CDR3 DNA is kept, with 39 bases framed from the first base. Trimming costs V 0 bases and J 9 bases, and their ends lie 13 bases apart. CDR1 and CDR2 were assigned from the germline V gene as SGHDT and YYEEEE. Library preparation was by the immunoSEQ multiplex PCR assay. DNA from the CD4+ T cells that had been cultured and isolated underwent TCR beta CDR3 sequencing. The source study handled its data this way. Non-productive TCR sequences were removed, reads were trimmed to the CDR3 region, and CDR3s of at least 7 amino acids were retained. Antigen-specific clonotypes were identified with the MANAFEST web app by comparing expansion in peptide wells against reference cultures. Positive clones required FDR<0.05 expansion versus reference and all other wells, odds ratio above 5, and frequency above 0.1% in two replicate wells. A clonotype was called cross-reactive if it was significantly expanded both in SARS-CoV-2 spike wells and in at least one common cold coronavirus spike condition. Using the stringdist R package, CDR3 similarity was measured by Levenshtein distance, and unrooted trees were constructed with ape in R 3.6.1. As stored in TCRdb, this immuneACCESS dataset retains in-frame rearrangements with V and J assigned. A fraction of the clones does not appear; measured against another copy, unresolved V genes explain less than half of the discrepancy, and the remainder lacks a known reason. Clonal size and the V and J genes are those of that table, whereas D and trimming came from the DNA. The sample profile shows fewer than 90,000 clones; roughly 73% of them were found once. The biggest ten clones account for about 4.7% of the sample.

As to this clone: It has no known antigen specificity. Base qualities are missing; no much larger clone stands one base away.

Sequenced here: CD4+ T cells from PBMCs cultured with HIV peptides, sampled before COVID-19 vaccination. What this sample's cell subset or site label stands for: HIV-1 Nef peptide pool negative control/reference culture. This TCR was sampled from a human donor who had a prior SARS-CoV-2 infection. The sequence links TRBV5-6 to TRBJ2-7; the D gene lacks a confident call. Here is the DNA: TGTGCCAGCAGCTTGGCCGACCCCTCGGGGCAGTACTTC. It codes for CASSLADPSGQYF.